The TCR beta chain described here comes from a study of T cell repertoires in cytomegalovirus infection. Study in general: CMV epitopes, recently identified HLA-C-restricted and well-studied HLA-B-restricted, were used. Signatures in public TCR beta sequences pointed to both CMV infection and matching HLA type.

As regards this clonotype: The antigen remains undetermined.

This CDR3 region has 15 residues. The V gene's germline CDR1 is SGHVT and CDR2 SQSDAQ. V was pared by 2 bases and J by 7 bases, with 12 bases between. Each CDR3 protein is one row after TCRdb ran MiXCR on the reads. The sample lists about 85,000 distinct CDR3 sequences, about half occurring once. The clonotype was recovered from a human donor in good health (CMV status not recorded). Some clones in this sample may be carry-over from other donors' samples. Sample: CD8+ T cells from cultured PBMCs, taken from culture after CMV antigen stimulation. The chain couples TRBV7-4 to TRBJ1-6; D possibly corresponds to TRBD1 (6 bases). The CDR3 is CASSLSGDGNSPLHF. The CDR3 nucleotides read TGTGCCAGCAGCTTATCAGGGGATGGAAATTCACCCCTCCACTTT.